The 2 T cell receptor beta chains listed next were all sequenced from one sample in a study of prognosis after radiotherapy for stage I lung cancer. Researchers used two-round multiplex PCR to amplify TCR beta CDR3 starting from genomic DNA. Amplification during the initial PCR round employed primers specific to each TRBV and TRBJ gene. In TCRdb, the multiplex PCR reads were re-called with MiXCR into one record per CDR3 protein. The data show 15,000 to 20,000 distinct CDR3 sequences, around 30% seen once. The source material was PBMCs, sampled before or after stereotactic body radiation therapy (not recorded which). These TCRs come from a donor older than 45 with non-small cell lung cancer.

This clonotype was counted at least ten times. DNA of the CDR3: TGTGCCAGCAGTTTCGGCATGACCTACAATGAGCAGTTCTTC. Its protein product is CASSFGMTYNEQFF. This rearrangement joins TRBV28 to TRBJ2-1; no clear D. V shed 3 bases and J shed 2 bases, with 8 bases lying between them. This CDR3 contains 14 residues. In germline, CDR1 is MDHEN, CDR2 SYDVKM.

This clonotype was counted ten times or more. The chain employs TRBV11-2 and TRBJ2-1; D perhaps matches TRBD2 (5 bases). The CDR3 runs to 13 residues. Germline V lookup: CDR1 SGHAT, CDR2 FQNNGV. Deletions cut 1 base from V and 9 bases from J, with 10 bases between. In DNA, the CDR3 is TGTGCCAGCAGCTTAGGGACTCCCGGTGAGCAGTTCTTC. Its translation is CASSLGTPGEQFF.